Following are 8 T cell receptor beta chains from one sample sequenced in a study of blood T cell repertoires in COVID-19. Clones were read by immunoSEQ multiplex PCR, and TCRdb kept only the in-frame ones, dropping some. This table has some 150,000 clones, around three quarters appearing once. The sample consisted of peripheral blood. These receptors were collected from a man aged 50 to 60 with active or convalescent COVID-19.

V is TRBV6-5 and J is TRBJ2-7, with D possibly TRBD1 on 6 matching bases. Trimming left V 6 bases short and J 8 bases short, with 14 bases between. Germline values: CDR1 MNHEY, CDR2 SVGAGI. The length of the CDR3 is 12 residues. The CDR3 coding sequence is TGTGCCAGCAGGGGTGGACAGCCTAAGCAGTACTTC. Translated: CASRGGQPKQYF.

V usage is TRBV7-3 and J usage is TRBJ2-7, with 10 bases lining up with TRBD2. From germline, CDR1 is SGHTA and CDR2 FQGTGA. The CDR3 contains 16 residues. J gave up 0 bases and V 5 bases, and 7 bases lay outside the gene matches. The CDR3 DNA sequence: TGTGCCAGCAGCCCGCTAGCGGGAGCCTTCTCCTACGAGCAGTACTTC. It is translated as CASSPLAGAFSYEQYF. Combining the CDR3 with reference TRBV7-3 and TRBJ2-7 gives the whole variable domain GAGVSQTPSNKVTEKGKYVELRCDPISGHTALYWYRQSLGQGPEFLIYFQGTGAADDSGLPNDRFFAVRPEGSVSTLKIQRTERGDSAVYLCASSPLAGAFSYEQYFGPGTRLTVT.

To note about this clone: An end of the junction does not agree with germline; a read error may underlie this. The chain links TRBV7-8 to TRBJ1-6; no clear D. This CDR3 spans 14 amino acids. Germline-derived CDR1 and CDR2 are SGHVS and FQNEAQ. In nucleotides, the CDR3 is TGTGCCAGCAGCTCGACTTCCTATGATTCACCCCTCCACTTT. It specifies CASSSTSYDSPLHF.

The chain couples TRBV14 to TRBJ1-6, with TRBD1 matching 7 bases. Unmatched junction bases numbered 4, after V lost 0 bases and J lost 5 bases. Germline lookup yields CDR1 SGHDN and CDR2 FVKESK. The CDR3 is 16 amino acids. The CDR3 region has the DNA TGTGCCAGCAGCCAAGATCTGGACAGGAATAATTCACCCCTCCACTTT. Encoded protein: CASSQDLDRNNSPLHF.

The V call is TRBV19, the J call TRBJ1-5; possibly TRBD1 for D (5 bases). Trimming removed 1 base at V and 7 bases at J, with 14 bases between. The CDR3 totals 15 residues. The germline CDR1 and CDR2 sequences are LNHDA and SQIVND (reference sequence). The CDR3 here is CASSIGFGGEQPQHF. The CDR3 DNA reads TGTGCCAGTAGTATAGGGTTTGGGGGGGAACAGCCCCAGCATTTT.

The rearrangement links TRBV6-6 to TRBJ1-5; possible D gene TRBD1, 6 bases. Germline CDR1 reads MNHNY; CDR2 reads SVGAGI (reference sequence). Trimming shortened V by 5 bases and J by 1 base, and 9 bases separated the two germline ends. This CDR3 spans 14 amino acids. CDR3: CASSKQGSNQPQHF. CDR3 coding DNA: TGTGCCAGCAGTAAACAGGGAAGCAATCAGCCCCAGCATTTT.

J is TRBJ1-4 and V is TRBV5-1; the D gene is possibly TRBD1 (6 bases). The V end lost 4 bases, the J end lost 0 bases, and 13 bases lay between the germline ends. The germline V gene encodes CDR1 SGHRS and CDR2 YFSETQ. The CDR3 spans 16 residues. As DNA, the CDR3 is TGCGCCAGCAGCCCCTCCCGACAGGCAACTAATGAAAAACTGTTTTTT. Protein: CASSPSRQATNEKLFF.

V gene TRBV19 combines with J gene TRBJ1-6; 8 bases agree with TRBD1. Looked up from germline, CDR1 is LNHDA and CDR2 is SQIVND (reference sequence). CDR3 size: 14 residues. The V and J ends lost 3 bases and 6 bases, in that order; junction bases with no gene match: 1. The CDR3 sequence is CASSIDRGNSPLHF. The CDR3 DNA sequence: TGTGCCAGTAGTATTGACAGGGGTAATTCACCCCTCCACTTT.